This T cell receptor (beta chain) was retrieved from a study of cytomegalovirus exposure and HLA in healthy donors. Broader study findings: Reported performance of the classifier showed diagnosis of cytomegalovirus status with high specificity and sensitivity.

Data came from immunoSEQ multiplex PCR; TCRdb stores just in-frame clones and leaves some out. This sample yields approximately 120,000 clones, of which about nine tenths are seen a single time; 1.5% to 2.5% belongs to the top ten. CDR1 is SGHRS, CDR2 YFSETQ, per germline. The CDR3 contains 16 residues. Unmatched junction bases numbered 11, after V lost 4 bases and J lost 4 bases. A word on this clone: The antigen remains undetermined.

This TCR derives from a woman younger than 35 in good health and CMV-seronegative. The rearrangement uses TRBV5-1 and TRBJ2-7, with 10 bases matching TRBD2. The source material was PBMCs. The CDR3 loop is CASSHGLAGDVYEQYF. The CDR3 nucleotides read TGCGCCAGCAGCCACGGTCTAGCGGGAGACGTTTACGAGCAGTACTTC.